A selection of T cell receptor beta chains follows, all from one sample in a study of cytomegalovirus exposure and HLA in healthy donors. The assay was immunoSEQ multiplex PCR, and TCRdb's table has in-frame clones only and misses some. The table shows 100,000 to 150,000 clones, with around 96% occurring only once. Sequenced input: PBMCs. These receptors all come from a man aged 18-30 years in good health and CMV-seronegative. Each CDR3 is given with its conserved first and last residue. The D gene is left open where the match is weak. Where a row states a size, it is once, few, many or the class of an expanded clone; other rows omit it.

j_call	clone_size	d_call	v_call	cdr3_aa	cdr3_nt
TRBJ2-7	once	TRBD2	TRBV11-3	CASSLDPGSGTREQYF	TGTGCCAGCAGCTTAGATCCGGGGAGCGGGACGAGAGAGCAGTACTTC
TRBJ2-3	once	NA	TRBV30	CASTGRGPYVDTQYF	TGTGCCAGCACGGGGCGGGGTCCCTATGTGGATACGCAGTATTTT
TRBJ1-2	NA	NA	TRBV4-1	CASSQDYRDAHGYTF	TGCGCCAGCAGCCAAGATTACAGGGACGCTCATGGCTACACCTTC
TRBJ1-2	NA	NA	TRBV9	CASSVQGTLHYGYTF	TGTGCCAGCAGCGTACAGGGAACCCTACACTATGGCTACACCTTC
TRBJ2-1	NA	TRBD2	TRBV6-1	CASSEAQGLADYNEQFF	TGTGCCAGCAGTGAAGCGCAAGGACTAGCGGACTACAATGAGCAGTTCTTC
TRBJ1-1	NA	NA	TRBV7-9	CASSDFRSEAFF	TGTGCCAGCAGCGACTTTCGCTCTGAAGCTTTCTTT
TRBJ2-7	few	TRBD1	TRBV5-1	CASSLGDRGTHEQYF	TGCGCCAGCAGCTTGGGTGACAGGGGGACCCACGAGCAGTACTTC
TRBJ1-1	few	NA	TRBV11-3	CASSLEDNMNTEAFF	TGTGCCAGCAGCTTAGAGGACAACATGAACACTGAAGCTTTCTTT
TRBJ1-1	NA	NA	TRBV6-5	CASRRGSRSEAFF	TGTGCCAGCAGACGGGGGAGCCGCTCTGAAGCTTTCTTT
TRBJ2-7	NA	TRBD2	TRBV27	CASSIYPAASGPLEQYF	TGTGCCAGCAGTATCTATCCCGCAGCTAGCGGTCCCCTCGAGCAGTACTTC
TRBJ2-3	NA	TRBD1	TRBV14	CASSRTTGSTDTQYF	TGTGCCAGCAGTAGGACGACAGGGAGCACAGATACGCAGTATTTT